This TCR beta chain derives from a study of T cell responses to AZD1222 COVID-19 vaccine. Analysis merged second doses at about 4 or about 12 weeks. Germline V gene sequence: CDR1 KGHSH, CDR2 LQKENI. J lost 0 bases, V lost 3 bases, and 3 bases had no gene match. This CDR3 comprises 15 residues. General observations from the study: Recipients of two AZD1222 doses showed rising Spike-specific TCR breadth and depth. The study identified only six AZD1222 recipients as seropositive at baseline. Most donors were white British, females outnumbered males, and clonal diversity was possibly underestimated.

Data came from immunoSEQ multiplex PCR; TCRdb stores just in-frame clones and leaves some out. The table lists some 24,000 clones, roughly 86% of them singletons. This clone was observed once. Its antigen is not known. The sequence was collected from an adult who received the AZD1222 COVID-19 vaccine. This chain connects TRBV18 to TRBJ2-7; 9 bases fit TRBD1. Sequenced material: peripheral blood, taken 28 days after the second AZD1222 dose. The CDR3 region is CASSPGQGLSYEQYF. The CDR3, as DNA: TGTGCCAGCTCACCGGGACAGGGACTCTCCTACGAGCAGTACTTC.